The clone carrying this T cell receptor beta chain occurred many times. Unique molecular identifiers tagged the TCRbeta library. TCRdb re-derived calls from the PCR reads in MiXCR, one entry per CDR3 protein. Altogether 350,000 to 450,000 distinct CDR3 sequences are present, about an eighth being singletons, with the ten largest covering about 4.5%. The data are from a study of T-cell reconstitution after alpha-beta-depleted transplantation in children. Unmatched junction bases numbered 2, after V lost 5 bases and J lost 4 bases. The CDR3 has 12 amino acids. Germline loops: CDR1 SGHVS, CDR2 FNYEAQ. Sequencing used PBMCs, obtained from the stem cell graft. The J gene is TRBJ2-7, the V gene TRBV7-6, with 7 positions matching TRBD1. The receptor comes from a human donor who donated a stem cell graft to a child with Fanconi anemia. The CDR3 DNA reads as TGTGCCAGCAGCGCACAGGGGTACGAGCAGTACTTC. Amino acid sequence: CASSAQGYEQYF.